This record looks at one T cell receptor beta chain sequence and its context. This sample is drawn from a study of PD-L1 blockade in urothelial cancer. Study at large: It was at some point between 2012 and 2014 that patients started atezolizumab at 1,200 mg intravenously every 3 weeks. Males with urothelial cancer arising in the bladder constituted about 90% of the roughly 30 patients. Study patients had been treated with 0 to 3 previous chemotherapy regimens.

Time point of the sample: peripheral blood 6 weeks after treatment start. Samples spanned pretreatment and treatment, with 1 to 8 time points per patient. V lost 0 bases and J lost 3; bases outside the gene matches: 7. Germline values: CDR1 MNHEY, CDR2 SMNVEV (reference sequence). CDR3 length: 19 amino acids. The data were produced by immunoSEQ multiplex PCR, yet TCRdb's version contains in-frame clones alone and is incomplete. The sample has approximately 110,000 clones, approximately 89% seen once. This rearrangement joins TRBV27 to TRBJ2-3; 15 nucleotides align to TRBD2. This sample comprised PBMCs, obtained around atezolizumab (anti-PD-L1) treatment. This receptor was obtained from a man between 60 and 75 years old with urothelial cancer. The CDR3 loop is CASSLSGTSGRRGTDTQYF. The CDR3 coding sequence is TGTGCCAGCAGTTTATCGGGGACTAGCGGGAGGAGAGGGACAGATACGCAGTATTTT.